This is a list of T cell receptor beta chains from one sample in a study of T cell responses to AZD1222 COVID-19 vaccine. Assay used: immunoSEQ multiplex PCR; TCRdb lists only in-frame clones, some missing. The sample comprises some 150,000 clones, roughly 88% of which are singletons, and 2.2% rests with the top ten. Sample: peripheral blood, taken on day 0 of AZD1222 vaccination. The receptor set was obtained from an adult in good health. CDR3s include the opening cysteine and the closing phenylalanine or tryptophan. The size field is filled for only some rows; it gives once, few, many or a size class.

v_gene	abundance	CDR3aa
TRBV4-3	NA	CASSQEGAGANVLTF
TRBV6-1	NA	CASSEWSDSSYEQYF
TRBV28	NA	CASSSSGSGQFF
TRBV29-1	NA	CSVGLAGGHEQFF
TRBV28	NA	CASTPGGARRGNTIYF
TRBV9	NA	CASSVQHSGPQHF
TRBV7-2	NA	CASSLVGSGRDYNEQFF
TRBV2	NA	CASKREGPNEQYF
TRBV6-2/TRBV6-3	NA	CASSYELAGGPDRAYNEQFF
TRBV5-1	once	CASSAHTTGGNIQYF
TRBV30	NA	CAWSVLSIQGGYTF
TRBV28	NA	CASSLLARGPYEQYF
TRBV19	NA	CASLSSGPKNIQYF
TRBV6-1	NA	CASSDNGGYGYTF
TRBV15	NA	CATSRGPPGLAVRTDTQYF
TRBV9	NA	CASSVGLVLSDTQYF
TRBV19	NA	CASSISGGNNQPQHF
TRBV20-1	NA	CSARLGDEQYF
TRBV9	NA	CASSEGMTSGRGSDTQYF
TRBV10-3	NA	CAISESQGSSGYTF
TRBV10-3	NA	CAATADSNQPQHF
TRBV14	NA	CASSQVAGLADTGELFF
TRBV4-2	once	CASSQAGTGGLNNQPQHF
TRBV11-2	NA	CASSSHSEQFF
TRBV4-1	NA	CASSQLMEETQYF
TRBV6-6	NA	CASSWTSNEQYF
TRBV7-2	NA	CASSSVAGYNQPQHF
TRBV6-6	NA	CASSYVEVGYEQYF
TRBV19	NA	CASSPDRAIGYTF